These 8 T cell receptor beta chains were all obtained from the same sample, sequenced in a study of blood T cells in healthy people across ages. A second roughly 6 to 11 cycle PCR used barcoded and J-beta primers. TCRdb re-called the 5' RACE reads with MiXCR, one entry per CDR3 protein. The table lists 1,300,000 or so distinct CDR3 sequences, approximately 59% of them singletons, with approximately 7% in the top ten. The specimen was blood. Receptors originate from a man aged 18-30 years in good health.

For this clonotype: Compared with germline, one end of the junction differs, possibly owing to a read error. The chain is built from TRBV2 and TRBJ2-5; unclear D gene. Germline V lookup: CDR1 SNHLY, CDR2 FYNNEI. CDR3 size: 12 residues. The CDR3 DNA follows: TGTGCCAGCACTCGCCTGCGAGAGACACAGTACTTC. It is translated as CASTRLRETQYF.

V usage is TRBV15 and J usage is TRBJ2-7; no clear D. Trimming pared 0 bases from V and 1 base from J, leaving 4 bases between. The CDR3 covers 13 residues. The germline V gene has CDR1 LNHNV and CDR2 YYDKDF (reference sequence). CDR3 sequence: CATSRDHSYEQYF. The DNA for the CDR3 is TGTGCCACCAGCAGAGATCATTCCTACGAGCAGTACTTC.

The chain combines TRBV6-4 with TRBJ2-1; perhaps TRBD2 as D (6 bases). The assigned J gene may be wrong: the sequence end matches TRBJ2-7 better. CDR3 length: 15 residues. In germline, CDR1 is MRHNA, CDR2 SNTAGT. CDR3 amino acids: CASSDGAGSYNEQYF. The CDR3 DNA is TGTGCCAGCAGTGACGGAGCGGGCTCCTACAATGAGCAGTACTTC.

This clonotype showed up just once. The genes are TRBV4-1 and TRBJ1-2, with D hard to call. Per germline, CDR1 MGHRA and CDR2 YSYEKL. This CDR3 region has 15 residues. V was shortened by 0 bases and J by 5 bases, with 13 bases between the two germline ends. The CDR3 loop reads CASSQESGMAYGYTF. In DNA, the CDR3 is TGCGCCAGCAGCCAAGAATCAGGCATGGCGTATGGCTACACCTTC.

J is TRBJ1-2 and V is TRBV7-2; D is uncertain. V lost 1 base and J 8 bases, leaving 11 bases between the germline ends. The CDR3 has 13 amino acids. CDR1 SGHTA and CDR2 FQGNSA come from the germline V gene. The chain's CDR3 is CASSLDKVPGYTF. The CDR3 DNA sequence: TGTGCCAGCAGCTTAGACAAGGTTCCCGGCTACACCTTC. Full variable domain (outside the CDR3, taken from reference TRBV7-2 and TRBJ1-2): GAGVSQSPSNKVTEKGKDVELRCDPISGHTALYWYRQSLGQGLEFLIYFQGNSAPDKSGLPSDRFSAERTGGSVSTLTIQRTQQEDSAVYLCASSLDKVPGYTFGSGTRLTVV.

The V and J genes are TRBV27 and TRBJ2-7; D gene ambiguous. The V gene lost 5 bases and the J gene lost 2 bases, with 13 bases spanning the gap. The CDR3 sequence is 14 residues long. Per germline, CDR1 MNHEY and CDR2 SMNVEV (reference sequence). The CDR3 sequence is CASSVPGRTYEQYF. CDR3 nucleotides: TGTGCCAGCAGTGTTCCGGGTAGAACCTACGAGCAGTACTTC.

This chain uses TRBV20-1 with TRBJ1-2, with D unclear. CDR1 is DFQATT, CDR2 SNEGSKA, per germline (reference sequence). This CDR3 spans 10 amino acids. Trimming pared 5 bases from V and 4 bases from J, leaving 5 bases between. DNA for the CDR3: TGCAGTGCTTACAGCTATGGCTACACCTTC. Translated: CSAYSYGYTF.

The rearrangement joins TRBV9 to TRBJ2-3; 12 nucleotides match TRBD2. Germline CDR1 reads SGDLS; CDR2 reads YYNGEE. The CDR3 contains 17 residues. V trimming: 3 bases; J trimming: 3 bases; junction bases outside the gene matches: 8. The CDR3: CASSGYRLAGDTDTQYF. The CDR3, as DNA: TGTGCCAGCAGCGGGTATCGACTAGCGGGGGATACAGATACGCAGTATTTT.